The present TCR beta chain was sequenced within a study of T cells in Graves' hyperthyroidism and ophthalmopathy. Findings and limits, study-wide: Blood also carried most thyroid clonotypes expanded above 0.001.

As for this clonotype: As yet, its antigen is unknown.

There were TCR beta CDR3 regions amplified from RNA transcripts. First-round RT-PCR of the TCR CDR3 relied on the HTBI primer set. TCRdb fed the multiplex PCR reads into MiXCR, producing one record per CDR3 protein. The sample includes hundreds of thousands of distinct CDR3 sequences, 18% of them seen just once. CDR1 KGHSH and CDR2 LQKENI come from the germline V gene. CDR3 length: 15 amino acids. Trimming left V 1 base short and J 4 bases short, with 13 bases between. Sequencing input: blood. The chain has TRBV18 and TRBJ1-1; weak D call: TRBD1 (5 bases). The clonotype comes from a woman in her forties or fifties with Graves' hyperthyroidism that later progressed to Graves' ophthalmopathy. CDR3 nucleotides: TGTGCCAGCTCACCACTACAAATAAGGGGCACTGAAGCTTTCTTT. Amino acid sequence: CASSPLQIRGTEAFF.